This entry describes one T cell receptor beta chain. Its antigen is still unknown. In the same sample, other DNA sequences code for this CDR3. The data were taken from a study of cytomegalovirus exposure and HLA in healthy donors. Whole-study context: Earlier findings included about 120 million unique TCR beta sequences obtained from about 170 million T cells.

Researchers ran the PCR with 60 Vbeta and 13 Jbeta primers. Only in-frame clones appear in the TCRdb table, and some are missing; sequencing was by immunoSEQ multiplex PCR. The table for this sample gives about 160,000 clones. Regarding the study as a whole: Presence/absence results assume similar sequencing depth per donor, which may not hold. Common viral pathogens seemed to be connected with several of the most significant clusters, according to a later analysis. The authors considered a cluster of highly shared sequence variants likely to be a sequencing artifact.

The CDR3 totals 13 residues. Germline-derived CDR1 and CDR2 are SGHNT and YYREEE (reference sequence). The V end was cut by 0 bases, the J end by 1 base, with 3 bases between. This sequence originates from a man aged 25 to 40 in good health and CMV-seronegative. J is TRBJ2-3 and V is TRBV5-4; no firm D call. Sequenced material: PBMCs. The CDR3 nucleotides read TGTGCCAGCAGCTTGGCGGGCACAGATACGCAGTATTTT. Translated: CASSLAGTDTQYF.